This TCR beta chain was obtained from a study of a mutant IDH1 vaccine in newly diagnosed glioma. Overall study results and limits: Pseudoprogression appears to have had no connection to changes in top peripheral T cell clonotypes.

Time point meaning: week 47, end of study. Vaccine doses each comprised 300 ug of mutant IDH1 20-mer peptide, with topical imiquimod. The table came from immunoSEQ multiplex PCR; TCRdb's copy has only in-frame clones and leaves some out. Among approximately 52,000 clones listed, 76% were seen once. As regards this clone: Its specificity is not known.

This CDR3 is built from 15 residues. Germline V gene data show CDR1 as MNHNS and CDR2 as SASEGT. Between the trimmed V and J ends, which lost 3 bases and 2 bases, there was a span of 11 bases. The sequence was collected from a woman in her forties with glioma. Some clones in this sample may be carry-over from other donors' samples. The sequenced sample was PBMCs, obtained from a glioma patient whose treatment included an IDH1 peptide vaccine. The rearrangement links TRBV6-1 to TRBJ1-3; possibly TRBD1 for D (6 bases). The CDR3 nucleotides are TGTGCCAGCAGTGACGCCCGGACAGCTGGAAACACCATATATTTT. It specifies CASSDARTAGNTIYF.